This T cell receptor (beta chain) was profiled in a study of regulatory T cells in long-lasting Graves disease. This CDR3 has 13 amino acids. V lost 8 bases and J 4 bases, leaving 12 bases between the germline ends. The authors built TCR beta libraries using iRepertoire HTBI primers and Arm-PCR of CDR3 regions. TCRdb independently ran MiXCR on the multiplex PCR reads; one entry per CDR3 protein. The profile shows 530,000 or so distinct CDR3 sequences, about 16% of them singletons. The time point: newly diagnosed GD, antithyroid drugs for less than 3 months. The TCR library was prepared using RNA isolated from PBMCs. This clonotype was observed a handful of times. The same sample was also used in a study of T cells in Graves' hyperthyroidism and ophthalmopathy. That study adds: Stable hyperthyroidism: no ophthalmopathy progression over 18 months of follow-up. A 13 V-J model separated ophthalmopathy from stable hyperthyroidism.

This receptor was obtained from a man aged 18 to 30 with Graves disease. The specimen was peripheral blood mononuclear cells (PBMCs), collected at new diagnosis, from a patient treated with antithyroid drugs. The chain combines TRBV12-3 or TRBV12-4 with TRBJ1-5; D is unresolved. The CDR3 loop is CASRRRRNQPQHF. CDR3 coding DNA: TGTGCCAGCCGAAGGCGGAGGAATCAGCCCCAGCATTTT.